This passage covers 6 T cell receptor beta chains from one sample sequenced in a study of graft-versus-host responses after intestinal transplantation. Repertoires were generated with immunoSEQ multiplex PCR, while TCRdb's copy carries only in-frame clones and drops some. The table records about 45,000 clones, roughly nine tenths of them present only once. Sample: PBMCs, taken 524 days after transplant. The receptors here all came from a human patient who received an intestinal transplant, so some T cells may come from the graft donor.

V usage is TRBV28 and J usage is TRBJ2-2; D perhaps matches TRBD1 (6 bases). V was pared by 10 bases and J by 0 bases, with 9 bases between. CDR3 length: 13 amino acids. The V gene's germline CDR1 is MDHEN and CDR2 SYDVKM. The CDR3 nucleotides read TGTGCCACCGACAGGTCGAACACCGGGGAGCTGTTTTTT. It translates to CATDRSNTGELFF. The full variable domain, with the rest looked up from reference TRBV28 and TRBJ2-2, is DVKVTQSSRYLVKRTGEKVFLECVQDMDHENMFWYRQDPGLGLRLIYFSYDVKMKEKGDIPEGYSVSREKKERFSLILESASTNQTSMYLCATDRSNTGELFFGEGSRLTVL.

The chain recombines TRBV10-2 with TRBJ2-3; tentatively, D is TRBD2 (6 bases). V dropped 6 bases and J dropped 1 base, with 14 bases sitting between them. From germline, CDR1 is WSHSY and CDR2 SAAADI. The length of the CDR3 is 15 residues. Here the CDR3 reads CASRGRRDGTDTQYF. The CDR3 DNA is TGCGCCAGCAGGGGGAGGCGGGATGGCACAGATACGCAGTATTTT.

V usage is TRBV28 and J usage is TRBJ1-3, with D tentatively TRBD1 (5 bases). Germline CDR1 is MDHEN and CDR2 is SYDVKM. This CDR3 is built from 16 residues. V shed 5 bases and J shed 0 bases, with 14 bases lying between them. The CDR3 spells CASSPYLGTSGNTIYF. CDR3 coding DNA: TGTGCCAGCAGTCCTTATTTGGGGACCTCTGGAAACACCATATATTTT.

The J gene is TRBJ1-6, the V gene TRBV6-4; D gene ambiguous. Germline CDR1 and CDR2: MRHNA and SNTAGT. The CDR3 is 14 amino acids. The V and J ends lost 5 bases and 0 bases respectively, with 5 bases between them. The CDR3 region is CASSRGSYNSPLHF. CDR3 nucleotide sequence: TGTGCCAGCAGTCGGGGCTCCTATAATTCACCCCTCCACTTT.

This chain links TRBV19 with TRBJ2-2; TRBD2 might be the D (6 bases). This CDR3 has 14 amino acids. The V gene's germline CDR1 is LNHDA and CDR2 SQIVND (reference sequence). Trimming pared 3 bases from V and 3 bases from J, leaving 8 bases between. In DNA form, the CDR3 reads TGTGCCAGTAGTATCGGGACTCACACCGGGGAGCTGTTTTTT. Protein sequence: CASSIGTHTGELFF. Supplemented by reference TRBV19 and TRBJ2-2, the full variable domain reads DGGITQSPKYLFRKEGQNVTLSCEQNLNHDAMYWYRQDPGQGLRLIYYSQIVNDFQKGDIAEGYSVSREKKESFPLTVTSAQKNPTAFYLCASSIGTHTGELFFGEGSRLTVL.

The rearrangement uses TRBV13 and TRBJ2-1, with D uncertain. V was cut by 1 base and J by 4 bases, with 11 bases left in between. The CDR3 extends over 15 amino acids. Germline CDR1 PRHDT, CDR2 FYEKMQ (reference sequence). The CDR3 DNA sequence: TGTGCCAGCAGCTTAGAAAGGACGCTATACAATGAGCAGTTCTTC. Translating gives CASSLERTLYNEQFF.